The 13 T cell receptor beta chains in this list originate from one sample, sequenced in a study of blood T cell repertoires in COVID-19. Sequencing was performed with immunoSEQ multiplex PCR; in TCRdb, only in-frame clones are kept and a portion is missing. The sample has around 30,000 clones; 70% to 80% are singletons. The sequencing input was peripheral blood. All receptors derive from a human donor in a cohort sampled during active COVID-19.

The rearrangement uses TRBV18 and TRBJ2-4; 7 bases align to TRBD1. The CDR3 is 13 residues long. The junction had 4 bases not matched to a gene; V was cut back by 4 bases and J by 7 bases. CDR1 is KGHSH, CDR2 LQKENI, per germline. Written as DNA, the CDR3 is TGTGCCAGCTCACTGACAGGGCGGAACATTCAGTACTTC. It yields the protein CASSLTGRNIQYF.

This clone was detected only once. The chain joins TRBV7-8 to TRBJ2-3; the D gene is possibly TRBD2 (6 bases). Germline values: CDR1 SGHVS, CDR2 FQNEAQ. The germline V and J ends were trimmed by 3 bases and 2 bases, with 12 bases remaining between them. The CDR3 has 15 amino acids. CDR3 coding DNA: TGTGCCAGCAGCTTCGGCGGGACCAACACAGATACGCAGTATTTT. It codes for CASSFGGTNTDTQYF.

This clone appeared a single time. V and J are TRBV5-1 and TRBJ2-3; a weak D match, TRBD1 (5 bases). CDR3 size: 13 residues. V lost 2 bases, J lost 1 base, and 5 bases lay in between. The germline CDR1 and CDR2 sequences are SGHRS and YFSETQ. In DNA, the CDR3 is TGCGCCAGCAGCTTACAGGGCACAGATACGCAGTATTTT. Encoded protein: CASSLQGTDTQYF.

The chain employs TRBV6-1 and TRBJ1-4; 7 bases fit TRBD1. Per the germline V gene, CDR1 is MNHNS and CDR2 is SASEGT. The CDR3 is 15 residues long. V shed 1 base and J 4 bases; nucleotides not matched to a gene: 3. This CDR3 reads CASSEVDRLNEKLFF. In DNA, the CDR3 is TGTGCCAGCAGTGAAGTGGACAGGCTTAATGAAAAACTGTTTTTT.

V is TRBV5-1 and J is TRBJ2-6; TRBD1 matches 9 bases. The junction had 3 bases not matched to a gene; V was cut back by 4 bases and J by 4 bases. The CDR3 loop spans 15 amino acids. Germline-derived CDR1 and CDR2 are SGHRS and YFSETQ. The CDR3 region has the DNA TGCGCCAGCAGCGGGACAGGGCCCGGGGCCAACGTCCTGACTTTC. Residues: CASSGTGPGANVLTF.

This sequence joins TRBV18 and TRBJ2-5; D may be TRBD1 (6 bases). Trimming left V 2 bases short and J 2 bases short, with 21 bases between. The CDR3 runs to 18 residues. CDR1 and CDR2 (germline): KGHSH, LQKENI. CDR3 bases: TGTGCCAGCTCACCATTGGGCTTCTCAGGGGCCACTCAAGAGACCCAGTACTTC. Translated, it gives CASSPLGFSGATQETQYF.

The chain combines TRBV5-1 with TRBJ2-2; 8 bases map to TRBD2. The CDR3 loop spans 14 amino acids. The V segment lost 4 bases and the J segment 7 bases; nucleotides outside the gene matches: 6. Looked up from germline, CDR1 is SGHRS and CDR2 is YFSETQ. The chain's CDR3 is CASSLTSVGGELFF. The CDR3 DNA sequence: TGCGCCAGCAGCCTGACTAGCGTCGGCGGGGAGCTGTTTTTT.

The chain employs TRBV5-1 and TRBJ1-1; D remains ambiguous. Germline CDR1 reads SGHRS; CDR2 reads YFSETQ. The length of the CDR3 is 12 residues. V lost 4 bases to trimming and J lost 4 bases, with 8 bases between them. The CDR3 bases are TGCGCCAGCAGCCTTAGGAGCACTGAAGCTTTCTTT. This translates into CASSLRSTEAFF.

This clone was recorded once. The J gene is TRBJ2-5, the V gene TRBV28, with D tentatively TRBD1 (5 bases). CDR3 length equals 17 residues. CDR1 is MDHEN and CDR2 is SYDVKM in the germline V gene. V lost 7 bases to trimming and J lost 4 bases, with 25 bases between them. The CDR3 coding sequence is TGTGCCAGCAACCCCCGGAGTATAGGGGTTAGTTCAGAGACCCAGTACTTC. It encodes CASNPRSIGVSSETQYF.

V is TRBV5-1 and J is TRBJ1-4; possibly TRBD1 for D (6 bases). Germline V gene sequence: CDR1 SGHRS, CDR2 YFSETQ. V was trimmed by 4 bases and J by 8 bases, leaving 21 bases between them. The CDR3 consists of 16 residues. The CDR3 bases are TGCGCCAGCAGCGCTTCGGGGGGCGCAGTTAGGGAAAAACTGTTTTTT. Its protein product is CASSASGGAVREKLFF.

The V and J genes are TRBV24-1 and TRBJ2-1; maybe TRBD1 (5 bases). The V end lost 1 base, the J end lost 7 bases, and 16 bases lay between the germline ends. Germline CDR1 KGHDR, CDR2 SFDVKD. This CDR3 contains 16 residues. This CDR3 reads CATSDFRQGHGNEQFF. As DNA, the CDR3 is TGTGCCACCAGTGATTTTCGGCAGGGTCATGGAAATGAGCAGTTCTTC.

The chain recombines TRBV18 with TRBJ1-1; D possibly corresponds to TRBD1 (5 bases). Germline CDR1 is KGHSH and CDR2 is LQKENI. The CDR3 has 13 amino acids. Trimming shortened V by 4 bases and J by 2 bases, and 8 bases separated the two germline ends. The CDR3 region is CASSRGDNTEAFF. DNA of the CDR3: TGTGCCAGCTCACGGGGCGACAACACTGAAGCTTTCTTT.

The CDR3 sequence: CASRNSLEQYF. In DNA form, the CDR3 reads TGTGCCAGCCGAAACTCTCTCGAGCAGTACTTC. The gene calls are TRBV27 and TRBJ2-7; no firm D call. With 8 bases removed from V and 6 bases from J, the gap between germline ends came to 11 bases. The germline CDR1 and CDR2 sequences are MNHEY and SMNVEV (reference sequence). This CDR3 comprises 11 residues.